These 9 T cell receptor beta chains were all obtained from the same sample, sequenced in a study of blood T cell repertoires in COVID-19. Sequencing was performed with immunoSEQ multiplex PCR; in TCRdb, only in-frame clones are kept and a portion is missing. The sample consists of some 400,000 clones, 91% of them appearing once. The material sequenced was PBMCs or T cells enriched from blood (not recorded which). These receptors were taken from a woman in her 40s who had been exposed to COVID-19.

This chain uses TRBV9 with TRBJ1-2; TRBD1 agrees at 7 bases. CDR1 SGDLS and CDR2 YYNGEE come from the germline V gene. The length of the CDR3 is 14 residues. With 3 bases clipped from V and 5 bases from J, the junction kept 7 bases outside the gene matches. CDR3 protein: CASSGNSGGYGYTF. CDR3 DNA sequence: TGTGCCAGCAGCGGGAACTCAGGGGGATATGGCTACACCTTC.

The chain is built from TRBV7-2 and TRBJ2-7, with a possible D match to TRBD1 (6 bases). CDR3 length: 15 residues. V was shortened by 4 bases and J by 3 bases, with 16 bases between the two germline ends. From germline, CDR1 is SGHTA and CDR2 FQGNSA. CDR3 DNA sequence: TGTGCCAGCAGCTCGCAGGGGCGTAACTACTACGAGCAGTACTTC. Its translation is CASSSQGRNYYEQYF.

The gene calls are TRBV18 and TRBJ2-1, with D unclear. This CDR3 comprises 13 residues. V gave up 2 bases and J gave up 8 bases, with 10 bases separating them. Germline lookup yields CDR1 KGHSH and CDR2 LQKENI. The CDR3 loop reads CASSPYVADEQFF. CDR3 in DNA: TGTGCCAGCTCACCATATGTTGCGGATGAGCAGTTCTTC.

The chain joins TRBV5-8 to TRBJ1-5; a weak D match, TRBD1 (5 bases). CDR3 length: 16 residues. Trimming stripped 0 bases from V and 1 base from J, with 11 bases between. The V gene's germline CDR1 is SGHTS and CDR2 YDEGEE. The CDR3 spells CASSLGQGGSNQPQHF. The CDR3 coding sequence is TGTGCCAGCAGCTTGGGGCAGGGAGGGAGCAATCAGCCCCAGCATTTT.

V gene TRBV29-1 combines with J gene TRBJ1-2, with unresolved D. Germline CDR1 reads SQVTM; CDR2 reads ANQGSEA. V dropped 3 bases and J dropped 3 bases, with 11 bases sitting between them. The CDR3 loop spans 13 amino acids. CDR3 residues: CSVDSQIYYGYTF. CDR3 in DNA: TGCAGCGTTGATTCGCAGATTTACTATGGCTACACCTTC.

This rearrangement joins TRBV2 to TRBJ1-3; D possibly corresponds to TRBD1 (6 bases). Germline values: CDR1 SNHLY, CDR2 FYNNEI. The ends were cut back, 9 bases at V and 0 bases at J, with 9 bases in the middle. The CDR3 sequence is 13 residues long. The CDR3 sequence: CASGQISGNTIYF. The CDR3 DNA sequence: TGTGCCAGTGGACAGATCTCTGGAAACACCATATATTTT.

The V gene is TRBV5-1, the J gene TRBJ1-1, with 7 positions matching TRBD1. V shed 2 bases, J shed 0 bases, and the junction held 4 bases outside the gene matches. The CDR3 has 15 residues. Germline V gives CDR1 SGHRS, CDR2 YFSETQ. CDR3 nucleotide sequence: TGCGCCAGCAGCTTACAGGGGCGCATGAACACTGAAGCTTTCTTT. Translation: CASSLQGRMNTEAFF.

V usage is TRBV6-2 or TRBV6-3 and J usage is TRBJ1-2; a possible D gene is TRBD1 (6 bases). V was trimmed by 2 bases and J by 5 bases, leaving 18 bases between them. The CDR3 runs 16 residues. Germline loops: CDR1 MNHEY, CDR2 SVGEGT. The CDR3 sequence: CASSYPKIGQLYGYTF. The CDR3 DNA follows: TGTGCCAGCAGTTACCCGAAAATCGGACAGCTTTATGGCTACACCTTC.

The chain has TRBV19 and TRBJ2-3; D possibly corresponds to TRBD1 (6 bases). V lost 8 bases to trimming and J lost 8 bases, with 23 bases between them. CDR3 length: 15 amino acids. Germline CDR1 reads LNHDA; CDR2 reads SQIVND (reference sequence). The CDR3 spells CASVGQGLFPFTQYF. The CDR3 DNA reads as TGTGCCAGTGTTGGCCAGGGGCTTTTCCCCTTTACGCAGTATTTT.